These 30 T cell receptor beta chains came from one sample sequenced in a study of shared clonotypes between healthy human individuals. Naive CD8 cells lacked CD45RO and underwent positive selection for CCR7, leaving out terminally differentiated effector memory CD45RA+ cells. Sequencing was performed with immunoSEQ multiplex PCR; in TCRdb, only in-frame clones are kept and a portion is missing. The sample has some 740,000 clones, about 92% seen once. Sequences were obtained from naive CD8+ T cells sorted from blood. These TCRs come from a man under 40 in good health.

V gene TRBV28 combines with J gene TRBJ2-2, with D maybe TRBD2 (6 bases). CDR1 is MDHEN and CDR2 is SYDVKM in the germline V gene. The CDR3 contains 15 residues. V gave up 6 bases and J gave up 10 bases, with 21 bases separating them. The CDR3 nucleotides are TGTGCCAGCAGCCACCAGACTAGTAGGGCGACGGAGCTGTTTTTT. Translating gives CASSHQTSRATELFF.

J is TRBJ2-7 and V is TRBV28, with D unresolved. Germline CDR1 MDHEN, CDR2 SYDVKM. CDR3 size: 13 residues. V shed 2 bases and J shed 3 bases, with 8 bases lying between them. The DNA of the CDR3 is TGTGCCAGCAGTTTACGGCCCGGCTACGAGCAGTACTTC. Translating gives CASSLRPGYEQYF.

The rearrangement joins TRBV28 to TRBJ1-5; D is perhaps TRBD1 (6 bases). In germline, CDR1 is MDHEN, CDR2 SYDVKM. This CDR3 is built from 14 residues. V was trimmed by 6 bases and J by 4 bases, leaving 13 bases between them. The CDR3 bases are TGTGCCAGCAGCGGGACATCGAATAATCAGCCCCAGCATTTT. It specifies CASSGTSNNQPQHF.

CDR3 region: CASSPVRGQGYTGELFF. The CDR3 DNA is TGTGCCAGCAGCCCGGTCAGGGGACAGGGGTACACCGGGGAGCTGTTTTTT. The chain is built from TRBV5-8 and TRBJ2-2, with 10 bases aligning to TRBD1. This CDR3 region has 17 residues. The germline gives CDR1 SGHTS, CDR2 YDEGEE. With 4 bases clipped from V and 3 bases from J, the junction kept 9 bases outside the gene matches.

The CDR3 coding sequence is TGTGCCAGCAGAACGCTGGGGGGAACTGGGGATACGCAGTATTTT. This codes for CASRTLGGTGDTQYF. The chain has TRBV27 and TRBJ2-3, with a possible D match to TRBD2 (6 bases). V was shortened by 6 bases and J by 6 bases, with 19 bases between the two germline ends. Germline values: CDR1 MNHEY, CDR2 SMNVEV (reference sequence). The CDR3 totals 15 residues.

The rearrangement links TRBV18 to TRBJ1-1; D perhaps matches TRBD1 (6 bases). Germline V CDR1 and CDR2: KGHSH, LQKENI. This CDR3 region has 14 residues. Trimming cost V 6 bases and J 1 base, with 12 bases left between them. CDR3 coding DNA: TGTGCCAGCTCCCGCGGGACACCGAACACTGAAGCTTTCTTT. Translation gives CASSRGTPNTEAFF.

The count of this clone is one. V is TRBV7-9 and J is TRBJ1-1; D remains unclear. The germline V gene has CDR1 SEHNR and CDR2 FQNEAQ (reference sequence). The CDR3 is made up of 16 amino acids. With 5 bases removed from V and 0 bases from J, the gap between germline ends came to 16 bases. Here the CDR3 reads CASSPPYEVVNTEAFF. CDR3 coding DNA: TGTGCCAGCAGCCCGCCCTACGAGGTAGTGAACACTGAAGCTTTCTTT.

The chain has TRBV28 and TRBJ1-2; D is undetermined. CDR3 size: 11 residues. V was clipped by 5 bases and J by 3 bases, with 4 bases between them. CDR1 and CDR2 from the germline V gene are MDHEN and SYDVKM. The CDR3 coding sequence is TGTGCCAGCAGTGCGTACTATGGCTACACCTTC. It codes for CASSAYYGYTF.

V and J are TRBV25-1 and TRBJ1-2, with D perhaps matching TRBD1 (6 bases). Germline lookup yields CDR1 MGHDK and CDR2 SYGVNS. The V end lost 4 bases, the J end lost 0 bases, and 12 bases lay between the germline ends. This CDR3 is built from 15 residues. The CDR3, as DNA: TGTGCCAGCAGTGCTTGGACAGCTCCTAACTATGGCTACACCTTC. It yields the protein CASSAWTAPNYGYTF.

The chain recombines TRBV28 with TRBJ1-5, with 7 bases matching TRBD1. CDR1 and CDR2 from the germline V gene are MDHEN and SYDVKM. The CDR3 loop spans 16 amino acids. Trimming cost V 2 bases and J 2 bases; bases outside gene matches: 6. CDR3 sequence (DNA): TGTGCCAGCAGTTTACCTCACAGGGGAGGCAATCAGCCCCAGCATTTT. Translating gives CASSLPHRGGNQPQHF. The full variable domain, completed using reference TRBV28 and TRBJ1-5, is DVKVTQSSRYLVKRTGEKVFLECVQDMDHENMFWYRQDPGLGLRLIYFSYDVKMKEKGDIPEGYSVSREKKERFSLILESASTNQTSMYLCASSLPHRGGNQPQHFGDGTRLSIL.

CDR3 region: CASSPHQETQYF. In DNA form, the CDR3 reads TGTGCCAGCAGCCCCCACCAAGAGACCCAGTACTTC. V usage is TRBV7-9 and J usage is TRBJ2-5; D is unclear. CDR3 length equals 12 residues. Germline V gene lookup returns CDR1 SEHNR and CDR2 FQNEAQ (reference sequence). Between the trimmed V and J ends, which lost 5 bases and 0 bases, there was a span of 4 bases.

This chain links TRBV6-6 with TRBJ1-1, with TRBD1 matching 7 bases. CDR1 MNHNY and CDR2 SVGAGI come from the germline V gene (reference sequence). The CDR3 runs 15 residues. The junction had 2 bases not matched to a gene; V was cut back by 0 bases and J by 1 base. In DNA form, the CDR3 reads TGTGCCAGCAGTTACTCGACAGGGCAGAACACTGAAGCTTTCTTT. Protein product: CASSYSTGQNTEAFF.

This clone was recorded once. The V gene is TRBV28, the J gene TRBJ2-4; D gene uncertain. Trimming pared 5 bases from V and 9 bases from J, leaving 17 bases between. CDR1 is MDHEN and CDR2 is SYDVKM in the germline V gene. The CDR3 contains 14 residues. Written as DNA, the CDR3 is TGTGCCAGCAGTCCACAAGCTGACTGGCCCATTCAGTACTTC. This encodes CASSPQADWPIQYF.

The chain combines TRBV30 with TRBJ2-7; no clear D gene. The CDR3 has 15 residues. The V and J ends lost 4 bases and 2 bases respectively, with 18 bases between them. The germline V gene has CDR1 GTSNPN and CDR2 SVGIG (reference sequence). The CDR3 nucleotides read TGTGCCTGGACCACGTTATCAGACACCCCCTACGAGCAGTACTTC. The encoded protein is CAWTTLSDTPYEQYF.

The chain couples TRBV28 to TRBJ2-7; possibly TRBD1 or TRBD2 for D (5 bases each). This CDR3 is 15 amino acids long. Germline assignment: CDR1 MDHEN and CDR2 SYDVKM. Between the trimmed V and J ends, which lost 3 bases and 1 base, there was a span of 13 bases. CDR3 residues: CASSFWGSQSYEQYF. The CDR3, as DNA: TGTGCCAGCAGTTTTTGGGGGTCCCAATCCTACGAGCAGTACTTC.

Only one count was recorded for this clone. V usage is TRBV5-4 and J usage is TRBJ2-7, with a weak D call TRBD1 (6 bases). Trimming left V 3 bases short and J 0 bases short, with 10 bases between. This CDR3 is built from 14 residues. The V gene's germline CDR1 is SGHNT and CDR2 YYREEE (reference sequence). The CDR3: CASSSQGSSYEQYF. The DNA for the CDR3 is TGTGCCAGCAGCTCACAGGGTTCCTCCTACGAGCAGTACTTC.

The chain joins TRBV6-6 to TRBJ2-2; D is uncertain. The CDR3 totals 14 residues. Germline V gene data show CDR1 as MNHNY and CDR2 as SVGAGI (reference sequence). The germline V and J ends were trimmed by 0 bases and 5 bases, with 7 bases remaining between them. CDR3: CASSYSTQTGELFF. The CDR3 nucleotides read TGTGCCAGCAGTTACTCGACGCAAACCGGGGAGCTGTTTTTT.

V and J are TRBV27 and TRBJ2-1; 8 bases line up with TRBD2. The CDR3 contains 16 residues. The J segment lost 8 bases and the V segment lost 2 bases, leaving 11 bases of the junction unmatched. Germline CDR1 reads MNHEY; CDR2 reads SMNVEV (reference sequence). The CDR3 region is CASSLLGASGSDEQFF. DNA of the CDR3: TGTGCCAGCAGTTTACTAGGCGCTAGCGGGTCGGATGAGCAGTTCTTC.

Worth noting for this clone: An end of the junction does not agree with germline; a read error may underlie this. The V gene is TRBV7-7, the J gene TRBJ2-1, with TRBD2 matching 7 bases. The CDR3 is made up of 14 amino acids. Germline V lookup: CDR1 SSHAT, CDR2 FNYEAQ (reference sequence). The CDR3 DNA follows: TGTGCTAGCAGCTTTGTCGCGGGAGCGGGTGAGCAGTTCTTC. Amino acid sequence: CASSFVAGAGEQFF.

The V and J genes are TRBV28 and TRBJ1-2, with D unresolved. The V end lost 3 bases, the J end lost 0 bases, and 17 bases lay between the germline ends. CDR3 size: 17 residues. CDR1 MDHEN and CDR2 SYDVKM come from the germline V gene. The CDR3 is CASSFKGTYFPNYGYTF. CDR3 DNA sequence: TGTGCCAGCAGTTTTAAAGGCACCTACTTTCCTAACTATGGCTACACCTTC.

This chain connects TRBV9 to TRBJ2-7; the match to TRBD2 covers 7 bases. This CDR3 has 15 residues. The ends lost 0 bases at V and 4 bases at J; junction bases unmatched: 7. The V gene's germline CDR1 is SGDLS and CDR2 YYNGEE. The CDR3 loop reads CASSVGAGVAYEQYF. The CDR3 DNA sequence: TGTGCCAGCAGCGTAGGGGCGGGAGTAGCTTACGAGCAGTACTTC.

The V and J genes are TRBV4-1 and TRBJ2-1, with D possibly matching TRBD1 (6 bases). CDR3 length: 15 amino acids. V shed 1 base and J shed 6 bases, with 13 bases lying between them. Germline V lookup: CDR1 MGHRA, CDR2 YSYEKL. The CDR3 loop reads CASSQVQGAFNEQFF. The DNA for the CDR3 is TGCGCCAGCAGCCAAGTACAGGGAGCGTTCAATGAGCAGTTCTTC.

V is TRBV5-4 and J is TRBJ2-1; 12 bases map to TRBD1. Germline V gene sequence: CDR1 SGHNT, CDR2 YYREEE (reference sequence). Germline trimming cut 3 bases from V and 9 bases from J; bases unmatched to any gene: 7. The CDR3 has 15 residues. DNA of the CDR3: TGTGCCAGCAGCTGGGGGACAGGGGGCCCCACTGAGCAGTTCTTC. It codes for CASSWGTGGPTEQFF. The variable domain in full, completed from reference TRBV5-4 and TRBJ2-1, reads ETGVTQSPTHLIKTRGQQVTLRCSSQSGHNTVSWYQQALGQGPQFIFQYYREEENGRGNFPPRFSGLQFPNYSSELNVNALELDDSALYLCASSWGTGGPTEQFFGPGTRLTVL.

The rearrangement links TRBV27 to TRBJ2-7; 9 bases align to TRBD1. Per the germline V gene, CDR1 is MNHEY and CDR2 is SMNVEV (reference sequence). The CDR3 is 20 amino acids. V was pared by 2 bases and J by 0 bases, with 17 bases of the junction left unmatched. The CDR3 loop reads CASSLEVGDRDEGYSYEQYF. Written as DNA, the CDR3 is TGTGCCAGCAGTTTAGAGGTGGGGGACAGGGATGAGGGGTACTCCTACGAGCAGTACTTC.

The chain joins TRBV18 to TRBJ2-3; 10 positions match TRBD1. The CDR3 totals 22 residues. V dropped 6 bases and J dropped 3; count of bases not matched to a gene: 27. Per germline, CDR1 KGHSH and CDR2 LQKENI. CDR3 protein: CASSPDGDRGPGTGVGTDTQYF. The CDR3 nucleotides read TGTGCCAGCTCGCCCGATGGGGACAGGGGCCCGGGGACGGGAGTTGGAACAGATACGCAGTATTTT.

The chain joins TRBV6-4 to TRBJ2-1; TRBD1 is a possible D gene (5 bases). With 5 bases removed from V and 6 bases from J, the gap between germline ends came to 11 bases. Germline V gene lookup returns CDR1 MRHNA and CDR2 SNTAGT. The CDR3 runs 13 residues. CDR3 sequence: CASSNGARNEQFF. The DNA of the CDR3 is TGTGCCAGCAGTAATGGGGCGCGCAATGAGCAGTTCTTC.

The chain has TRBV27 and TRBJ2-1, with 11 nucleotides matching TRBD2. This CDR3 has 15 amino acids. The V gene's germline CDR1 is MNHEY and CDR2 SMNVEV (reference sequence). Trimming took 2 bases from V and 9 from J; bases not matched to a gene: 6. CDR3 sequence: CASSLDSGRVSEQFF. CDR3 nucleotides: TGTGCCAGCAGTTTAGATAGCGGGAGGGTAAGTGAGCAGTTCTTC.

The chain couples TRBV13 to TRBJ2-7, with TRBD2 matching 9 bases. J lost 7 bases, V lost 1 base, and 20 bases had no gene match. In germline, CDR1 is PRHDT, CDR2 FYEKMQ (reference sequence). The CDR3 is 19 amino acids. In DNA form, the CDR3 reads TGTGCCAGCAGCTTAGAACTCTCGCGGGAGGGCCACAATAAAAGAGAGCAGTACTTC. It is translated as CASSLELSREGHNKREQYF.

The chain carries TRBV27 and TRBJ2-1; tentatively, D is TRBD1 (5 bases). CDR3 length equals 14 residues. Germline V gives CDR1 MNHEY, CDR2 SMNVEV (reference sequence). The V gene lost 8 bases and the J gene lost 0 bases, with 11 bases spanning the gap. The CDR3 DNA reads TGTGCCAGCGGGTGGGGCCCCTCCTACAATGAGCAGTTCTTC. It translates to CASGWGPSYNEQFF.

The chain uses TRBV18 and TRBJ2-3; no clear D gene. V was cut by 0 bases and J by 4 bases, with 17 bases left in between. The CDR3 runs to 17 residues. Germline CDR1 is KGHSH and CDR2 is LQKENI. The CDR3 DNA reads TGTGCCAGCTCACCACCTAATCGGGTCCGGGCGGCAGATACGCAGTATTTT. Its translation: CASSPPNRVRAADTQYF.